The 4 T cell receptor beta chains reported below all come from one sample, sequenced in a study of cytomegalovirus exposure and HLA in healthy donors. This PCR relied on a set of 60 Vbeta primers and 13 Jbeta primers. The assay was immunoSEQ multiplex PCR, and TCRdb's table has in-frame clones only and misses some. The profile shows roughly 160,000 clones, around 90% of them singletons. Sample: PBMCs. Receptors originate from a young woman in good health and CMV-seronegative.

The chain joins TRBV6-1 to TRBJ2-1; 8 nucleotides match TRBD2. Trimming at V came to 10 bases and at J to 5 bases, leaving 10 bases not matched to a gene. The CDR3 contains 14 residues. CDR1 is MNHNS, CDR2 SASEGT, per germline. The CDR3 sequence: CATTGREDHNEQFF. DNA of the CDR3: TGTGCCACCACGGGGCGGGAGGACCACAATGAGCAGTTCTTC.

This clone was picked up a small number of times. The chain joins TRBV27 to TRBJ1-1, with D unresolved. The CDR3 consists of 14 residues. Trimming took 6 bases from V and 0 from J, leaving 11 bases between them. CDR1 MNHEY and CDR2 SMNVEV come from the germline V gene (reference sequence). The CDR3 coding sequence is TGTGCCAGCAGACCTACCCGTTTGAACACTGAAGCTTTCTTT. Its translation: CASRPTRLNTEAFF.

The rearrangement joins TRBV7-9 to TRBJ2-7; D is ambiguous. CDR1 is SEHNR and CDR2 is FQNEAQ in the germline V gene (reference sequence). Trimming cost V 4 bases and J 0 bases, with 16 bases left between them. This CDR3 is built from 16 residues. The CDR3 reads CASSYDGSSSSYEQYF. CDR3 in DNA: TGTGCCAGCAGCTACGATGGCAGTTCCAGCTCCTACGAGCAGTACTTC.

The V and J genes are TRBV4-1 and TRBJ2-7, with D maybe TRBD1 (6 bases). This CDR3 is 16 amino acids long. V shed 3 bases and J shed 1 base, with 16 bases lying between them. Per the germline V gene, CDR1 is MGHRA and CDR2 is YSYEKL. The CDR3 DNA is TGCGCCAGCAGCCACCGACAGGATCCCAATTCCTACGAGCAGTACTTC. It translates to CASSHRQDPNSYEQYF.